Sequencing of this T cell receptor (beta chain) was carried out in a study of early T cells in non-severe SARS-CoV-2 infection. The germline V gene has CDR1 DFQATT and CDR2 SNEGSKA (reference sequence). This CDR3 has 14 residues. Trimming removed 3 bases from V and 2 bases from J; junction bases left unmatched: 5. TCRdb re-analysed the 5' RACE reads in MiXCR, keeping a single row per CDR3 protein. The data contain over 75,000 distinct CDR3 sequences, more than 12% of them singletons. Sequencing input: whole blood. The sequence derives from an adult who was a healthcare worker with PCR-confirmed SARS-CoV-2 infection or an uninfected control (not recorded which). This sequence joins TRBV20-1 and TRBJ2-3, with 7 nucleotides matching TRBD2. CDR3 nucleotides: TGCAGTGCTAGCTCGGGAGGACTCACAGATACGCAGTATTTT. Its translation: CSASSGGLTDTQYF.